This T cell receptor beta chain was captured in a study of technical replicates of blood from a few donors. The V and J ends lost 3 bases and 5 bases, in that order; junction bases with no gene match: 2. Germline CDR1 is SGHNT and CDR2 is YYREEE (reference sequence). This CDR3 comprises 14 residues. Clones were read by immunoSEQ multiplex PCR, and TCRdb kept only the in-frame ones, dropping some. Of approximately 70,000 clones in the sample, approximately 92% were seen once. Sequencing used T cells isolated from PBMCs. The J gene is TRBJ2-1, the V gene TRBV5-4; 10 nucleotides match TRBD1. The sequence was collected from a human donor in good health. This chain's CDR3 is CASSSGQGDNEQFF. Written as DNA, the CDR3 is TGTGCCAGCAGCTCAGGACAGGGGGACAATGAGCAGTTCTTC.